This T cell receptor (beta chain) was recorded in a study of shared clonotypes between healthy human individuals. Profiling relied on immunoSEQ multiplex PCR, and the TCRdb table lists in-frame clones only, not all of them. This sample carries about 2.3 million clones, more than 80% of them seen once, and the ten largest clones take 0.35% to 0.5%. V lost 0 bases to trimming and J lost 5 bases; unmatched junction nucleotides: 9. From germline, CDR1 is SGHDT and CDR2 YYEEEE. The CDR3 loop spans 16 amino acids. The V gene is TRBV5-6, the J gene TRBJ2-5, with 8 bases fitting TRBD2. The sequence came from a man younger than 35 in good health. Some clones in this sample may be carry-over from other donors' samples. The sequenced sample consisted of naive CD4+ T cells from PBMCs. Subset here: CD45RA+ positively selected. CDR3 sequence: CASSLGSAGGWETQYF. As DNA, the CDR3 is TGTGCCAGCAGCTTGGGTTCCGCGGGAGGATGGGAGACCCAGTACTTC.